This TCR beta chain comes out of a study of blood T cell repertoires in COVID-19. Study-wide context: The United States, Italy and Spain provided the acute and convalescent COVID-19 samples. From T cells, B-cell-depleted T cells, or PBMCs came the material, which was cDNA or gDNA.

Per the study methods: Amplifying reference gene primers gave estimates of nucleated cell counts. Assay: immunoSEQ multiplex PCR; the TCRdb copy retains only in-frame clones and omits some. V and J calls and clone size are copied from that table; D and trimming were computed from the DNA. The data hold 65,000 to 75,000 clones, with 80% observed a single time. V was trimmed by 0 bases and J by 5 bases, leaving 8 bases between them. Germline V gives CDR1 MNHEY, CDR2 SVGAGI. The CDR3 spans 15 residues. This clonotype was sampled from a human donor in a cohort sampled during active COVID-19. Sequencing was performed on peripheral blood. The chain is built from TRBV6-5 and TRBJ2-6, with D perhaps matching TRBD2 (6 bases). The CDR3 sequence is CASSYSGGRANVLTF. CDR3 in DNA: TGTGCCAGCAGTTACTCGGGGGGAAGGGCCAACGTCCTGACTTTC.